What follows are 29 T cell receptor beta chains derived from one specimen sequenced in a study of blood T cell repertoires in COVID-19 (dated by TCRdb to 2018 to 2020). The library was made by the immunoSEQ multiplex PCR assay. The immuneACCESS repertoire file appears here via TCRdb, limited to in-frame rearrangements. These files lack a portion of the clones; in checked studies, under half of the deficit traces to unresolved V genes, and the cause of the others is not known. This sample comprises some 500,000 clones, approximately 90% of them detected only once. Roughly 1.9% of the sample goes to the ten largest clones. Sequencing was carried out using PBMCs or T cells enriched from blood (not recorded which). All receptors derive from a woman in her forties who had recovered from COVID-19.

CDR3 sequence (DNA): TGTGCCTCAGGGTTGGGGACTGAAGCTTTCTTT. This translates into CASGLGTEAFF. The chain combines TRBV30 with TRBJ1-1; weak D call: TRBD1 (5 bases). The CDR3 length is 11 residues. Germline V lookup: CDR1 GTSNPN, CDR2 SVGIG (reference sequence). Trimming took off 7 bases at V and 5 bases at J, with 11 bases between the two ends.

For the CDR3, the DNA is TGTGCCAGCAGTTTCACCCTAGGCAGGGGGTTTAGTGGCTACACCTTC. This codes for CASSFTLGRGFSGYTF. J is TRBJ1-2 and V is TRBV27; 7 positions match TRBD1. With 3 bases clipped from V and 7 bases from J, the junction kept 14 bases outside the gene matches. The CDR3 sequence is 16 residues long. From germline, CDR1 is MNHEY and CDR2 SMNVEV (reference sequence).

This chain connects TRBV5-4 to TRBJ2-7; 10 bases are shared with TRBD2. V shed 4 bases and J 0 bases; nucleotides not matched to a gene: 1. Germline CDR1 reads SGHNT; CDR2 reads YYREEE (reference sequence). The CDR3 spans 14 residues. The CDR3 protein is CASSLAGASYEQYF. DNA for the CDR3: TGTGCCAGCAGCCTAGCGGGAGCCTCCTACGAGCAGTACTTC.

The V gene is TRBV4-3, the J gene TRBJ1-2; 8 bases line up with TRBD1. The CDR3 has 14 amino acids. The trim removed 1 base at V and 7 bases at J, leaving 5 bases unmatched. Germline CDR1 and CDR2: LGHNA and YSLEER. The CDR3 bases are TGCGCCAGCAGCCAAGTAGGACAGGGAGGTGGCTACACCTTC. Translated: CASSQVGQGGGYTF.

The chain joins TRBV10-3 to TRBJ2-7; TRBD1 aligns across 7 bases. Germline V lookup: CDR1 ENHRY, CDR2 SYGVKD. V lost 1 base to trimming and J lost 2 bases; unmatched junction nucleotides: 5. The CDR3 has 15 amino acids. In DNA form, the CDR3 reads TGTGCCATCAGTGAGTGGGGGACAGAAGCCTACGAGCAGTACTTC. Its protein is CAISEWGTEAYEQYF.

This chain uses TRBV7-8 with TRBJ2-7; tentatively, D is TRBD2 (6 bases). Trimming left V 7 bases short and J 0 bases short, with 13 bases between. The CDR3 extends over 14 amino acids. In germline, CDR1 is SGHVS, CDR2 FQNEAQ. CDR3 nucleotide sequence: TGTGCCAGCACCATTATAGCGGACTCCTACGAGCAGTACTTC. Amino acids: CASTIIADSYEQYF.

The CDR3 sequence: CASSQAAGEAKNIQYF. CDR3 nucleotides: TGTGCCAGCAGCCAAGCTGCAGGGGAGGCCAAAAACATTCAGTACTTC. The chain combines TRBV3-1 (or the pseudogene TRBV3-2) with TRBJ2-4, with D perhaps matching TRBD1 (6 bases). Germline V lookup: CDR1 LGHDT, CDR2 YNNKEL (reference sequence). The CDR3 covers 16 residues. V lost 1 base and J 1 base, leaving 11 bases between the germline ends.

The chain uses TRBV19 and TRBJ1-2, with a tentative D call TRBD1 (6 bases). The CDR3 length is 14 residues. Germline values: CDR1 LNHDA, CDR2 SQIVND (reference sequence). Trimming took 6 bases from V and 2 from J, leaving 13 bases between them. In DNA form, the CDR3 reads TGTGCCAGTAGCCTAGCCACAGGGAACTATGGCTACACCTTC. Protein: CASSLATGNYGYTF. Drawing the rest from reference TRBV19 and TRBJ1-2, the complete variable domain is DGGITQSPKYLFRKEGQNVTLSCEQNLNHDAMYWYRQDPGQGLRLIYYSQIVNDFQKGDIAEGYSVSREKKESFPLTVTSAQKNPTAFYLCASSLATGNYGYTFGSGTRLTVV.

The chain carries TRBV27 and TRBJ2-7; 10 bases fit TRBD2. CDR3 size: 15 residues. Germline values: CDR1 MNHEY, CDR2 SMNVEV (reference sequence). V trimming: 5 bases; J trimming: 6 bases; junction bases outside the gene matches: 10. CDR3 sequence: CASSPFLAGATEQYF. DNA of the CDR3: TGTGCCAGCAGTCCCTTCCTAGCGGGAGCAACCGAGCAGTACTTC.

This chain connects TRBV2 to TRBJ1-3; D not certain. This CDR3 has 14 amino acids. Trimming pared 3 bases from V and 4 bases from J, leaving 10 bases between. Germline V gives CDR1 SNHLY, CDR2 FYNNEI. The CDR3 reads CASSDRGIGNTIYF. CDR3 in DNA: TGTGCCAGCAGTGATCGCGGTATCGGAAACACCATATATTTT.

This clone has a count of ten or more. The CDR3: CASRRGTSGSPEQFF. CDR3 in DNA: TGTGCCAGCAGACGTGGGACTAGCGGGAGCCCTGAGCAGTTCTTC. The rearrangement links TRBV6-5 to TRBJ2-1; 14 bases are shared with TRBD2. V lost 6 bases to trimming and J lost 9 bases; unmatched junction nucleotides: 7. CDR1 and CDR2 from the germline V gene are MNHEY and SVGAGI. The CDR3 length is 15 residues.

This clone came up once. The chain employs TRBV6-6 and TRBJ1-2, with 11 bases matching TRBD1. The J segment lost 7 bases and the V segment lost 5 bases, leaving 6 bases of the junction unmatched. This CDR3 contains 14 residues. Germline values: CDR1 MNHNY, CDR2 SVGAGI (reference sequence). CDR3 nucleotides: TGTGCCAGCAGTGGACAGGGGGCCTTGGTTGGCTACACCTTC. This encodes CASSGQGALVGYTF.

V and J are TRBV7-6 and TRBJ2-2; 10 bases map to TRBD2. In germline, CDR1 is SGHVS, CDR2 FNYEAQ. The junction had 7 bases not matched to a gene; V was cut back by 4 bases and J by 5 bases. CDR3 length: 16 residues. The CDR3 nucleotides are TGTGCCAGCAGCTCCCCAGCTAGCGGGAGTACCGGGGAGCTGTTTTTT. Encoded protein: CASSSPASGSTGELFF.

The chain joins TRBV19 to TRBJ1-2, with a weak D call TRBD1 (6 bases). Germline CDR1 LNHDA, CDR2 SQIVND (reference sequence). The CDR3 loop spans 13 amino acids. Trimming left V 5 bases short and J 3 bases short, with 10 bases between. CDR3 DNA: TGTGCCAGTAGTGAACAGGGCGACTATGGCTACACCTTC. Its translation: CASSEQGDYGYTF.

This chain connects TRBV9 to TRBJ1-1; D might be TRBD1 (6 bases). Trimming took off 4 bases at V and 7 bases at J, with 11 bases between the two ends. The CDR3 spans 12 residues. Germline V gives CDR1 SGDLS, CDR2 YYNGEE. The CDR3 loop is CASSPLDSEAFF. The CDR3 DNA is TGTGCCAGCAGCCCCCTGGACAGTGAAGCTTTCTTT.

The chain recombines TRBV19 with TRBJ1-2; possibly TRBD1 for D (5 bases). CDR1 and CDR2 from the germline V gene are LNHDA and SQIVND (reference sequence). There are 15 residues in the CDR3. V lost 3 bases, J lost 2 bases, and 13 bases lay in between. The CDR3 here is CASSIIPGRNYGYTF. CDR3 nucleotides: TGTGCCAGTAGTATCATTCCAGGGAGGAACTATGGCTACACCTTC.

The CDR3 sequence is CASSTRRTGRNTEAFF. As DNA, the CDR3 is TGTGCCAGCAGCACCCGGAGGACAGGCCGGAACACTGAAGCTTTCTTT. J is TRBJ1-1 and V is TRBV11-3, with 7 positions matching TRBD1. V lost 5 bases and J lost 1; bases outside the gene matches: 10. There are 16 residues in the CDR3. Germline V gives CDR1 SGHNT, CDR2 YENEEA.

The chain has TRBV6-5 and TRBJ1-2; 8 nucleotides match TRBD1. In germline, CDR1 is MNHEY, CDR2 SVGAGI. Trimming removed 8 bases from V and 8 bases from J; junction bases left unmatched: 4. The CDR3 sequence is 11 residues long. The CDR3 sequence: CASGQGDGYTF. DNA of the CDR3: TGTGCCAGCGGACAGGGTGACGGCTACACCTTC.

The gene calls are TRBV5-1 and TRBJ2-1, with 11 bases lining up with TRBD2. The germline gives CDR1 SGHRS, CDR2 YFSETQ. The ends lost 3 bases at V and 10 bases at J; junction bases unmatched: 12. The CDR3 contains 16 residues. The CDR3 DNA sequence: TGCGCCAGCAGCTCACCGGCAGGGACTAGCGGAACGGAGCAGTTCTTC. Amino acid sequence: CASSSPAGTSGTEQFF.

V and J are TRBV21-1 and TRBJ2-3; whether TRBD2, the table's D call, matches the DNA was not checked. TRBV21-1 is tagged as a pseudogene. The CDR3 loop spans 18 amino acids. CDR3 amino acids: CASSKGLLVQPGVDTQYF. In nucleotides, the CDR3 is TGTGCCAGCAGCAAAGGGCTGTTGGTACAACCCGGGGTAGATACGCAGTATTTT.

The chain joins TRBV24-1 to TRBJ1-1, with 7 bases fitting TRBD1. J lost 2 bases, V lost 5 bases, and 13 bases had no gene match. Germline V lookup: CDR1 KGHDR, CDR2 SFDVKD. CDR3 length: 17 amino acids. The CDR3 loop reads CATSGEQGTGLNTEAFF. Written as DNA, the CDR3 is TGTGCCACCAGTGGCGAACAGGGGACGGGCCTCAACACTGAAGCTTTCTTT.

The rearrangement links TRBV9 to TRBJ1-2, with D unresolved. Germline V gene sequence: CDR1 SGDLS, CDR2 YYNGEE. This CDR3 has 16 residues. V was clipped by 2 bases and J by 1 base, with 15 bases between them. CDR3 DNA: TGTGCCAGCAGCGTCGAATGGGCCGGCCTTAACTATGGCTACACCTTC. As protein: CASSVEWAGLNYGYTF.

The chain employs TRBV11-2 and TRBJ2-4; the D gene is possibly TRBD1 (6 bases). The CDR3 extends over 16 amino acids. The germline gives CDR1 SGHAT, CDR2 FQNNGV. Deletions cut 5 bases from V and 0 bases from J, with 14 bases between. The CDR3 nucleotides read TGTGCCAGCAGCCCCACGGGACAACTAGCCAAAAACATTCAGTACTTC. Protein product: CASSPTGQLAKNIQYF. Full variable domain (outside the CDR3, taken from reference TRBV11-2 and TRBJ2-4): EAGVAQSPRYKIIEKRQSVAFWCNPISGHATLYWYQQILGQGPKLLIQFQNNGVVDDSQLPKDRFSAERLKGVDSTLKIQPAKLEDSAVYLCASSPTGQLAKNIQYFGAGTRLSVL.

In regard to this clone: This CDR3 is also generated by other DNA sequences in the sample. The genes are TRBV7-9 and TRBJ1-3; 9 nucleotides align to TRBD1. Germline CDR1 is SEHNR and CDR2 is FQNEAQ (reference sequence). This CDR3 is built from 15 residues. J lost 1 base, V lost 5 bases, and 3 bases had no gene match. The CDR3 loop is CASSKQGASGNTIYF. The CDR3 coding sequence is TGTGCCAGCAGCAAACAGGGGGCATCTGGAAACACCATATATTTT.

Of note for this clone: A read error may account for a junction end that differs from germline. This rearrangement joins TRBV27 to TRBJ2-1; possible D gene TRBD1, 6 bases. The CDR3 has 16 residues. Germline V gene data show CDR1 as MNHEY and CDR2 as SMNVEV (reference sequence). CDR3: CASSLSRDIPYNEQFF. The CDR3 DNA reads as TGTGCCAGCAGTCTATCGAGGGACATACCCTACAATGAGCAGTTCTTC.

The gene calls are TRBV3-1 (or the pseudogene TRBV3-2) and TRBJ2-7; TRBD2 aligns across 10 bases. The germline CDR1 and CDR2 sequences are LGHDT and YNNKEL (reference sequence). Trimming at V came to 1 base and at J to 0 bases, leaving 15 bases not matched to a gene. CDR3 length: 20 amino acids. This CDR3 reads CASSQVPGLARKWSSYEQYF. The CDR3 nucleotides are TGTGCCAGCAGCCAAGTCCCGGGACTAGCGAGAAAATGGAGCTCCTACGAGCAGTACTTC.

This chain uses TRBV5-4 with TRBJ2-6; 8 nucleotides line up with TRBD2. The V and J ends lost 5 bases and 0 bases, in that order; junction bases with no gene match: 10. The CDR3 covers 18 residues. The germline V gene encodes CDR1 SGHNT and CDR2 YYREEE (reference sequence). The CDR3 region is CASRAGLAGGSGANVLTF. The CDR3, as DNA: TGTGCCAGCAGGGCTGGCCTAGCGGGCGGCTCTGGGGCCAACGTCCTGACTTTC.

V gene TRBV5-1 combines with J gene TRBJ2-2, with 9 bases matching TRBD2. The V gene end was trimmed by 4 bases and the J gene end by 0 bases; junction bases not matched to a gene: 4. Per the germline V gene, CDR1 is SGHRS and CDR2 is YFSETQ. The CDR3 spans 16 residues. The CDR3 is CASSHSGSTNTGELFF. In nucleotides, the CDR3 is TGCGCCAGCAGCCATAGCGGGAGTACGAACACCGGGGAGCTGTTTTTT. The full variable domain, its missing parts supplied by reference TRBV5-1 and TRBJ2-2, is KAGVTQTPRYLIKTRGQQVTLSCSPISGHRSVSWYQQTPGQGLQFLFEYFSETQRNKGNFPGRFSGRQFSNSRSEMNVSTLELGDSALYLCASSHSGSTNTGELFFGEGSRLTVL.

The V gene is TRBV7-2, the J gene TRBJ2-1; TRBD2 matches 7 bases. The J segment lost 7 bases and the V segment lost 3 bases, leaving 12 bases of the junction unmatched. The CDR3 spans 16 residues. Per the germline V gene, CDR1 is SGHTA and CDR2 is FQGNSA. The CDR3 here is CASSFMSGTVVNEQFF. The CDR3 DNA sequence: TGTGCCAGCAGCTTTATGAGCGGGACGGTGGTTAATGAGCAGTTCTTC.